This T cell receptor (beta chain) comes out of a study of blood T cells in healthy people across ages. This clonotype was observed a few times. They isolated at least 6 million PBMCs from each sample. CDR1 LGHNA and CDR2 YNFKEQ come from the germline V gene. The length of the CDR3 is 15 residues. V lost 3 bases, J lost 5 bases, and 10 bases stayed unmatched. A sample-barcoded 5' primer and a J-beta primer mix were used in a second PCR of roughly 7 to 12 cycles. Every cDNA molecule carried a tag from a template-switch adaptor bearing 12 random nucleotides. Via MiXCR, TCRdb re-called the 5' RACE reads, giving one row per CDR3 protein. The data hold about a million distinct CDR3 sequences, with about 51% observed a single time.

The chain recombines TRBV4-2 with TRBJ2-7, with 7 bases lining up with TRBD2. What was sequenced was blood. This receptor was taken from a woman in her sixties in good health. CDR3 residues: CASSQDYRDYHEQYF. The DNA for the CDR3 is TGTGCCAGCAGCCAGGATTACCGGGACTACCACGAGCAGTACTTC.